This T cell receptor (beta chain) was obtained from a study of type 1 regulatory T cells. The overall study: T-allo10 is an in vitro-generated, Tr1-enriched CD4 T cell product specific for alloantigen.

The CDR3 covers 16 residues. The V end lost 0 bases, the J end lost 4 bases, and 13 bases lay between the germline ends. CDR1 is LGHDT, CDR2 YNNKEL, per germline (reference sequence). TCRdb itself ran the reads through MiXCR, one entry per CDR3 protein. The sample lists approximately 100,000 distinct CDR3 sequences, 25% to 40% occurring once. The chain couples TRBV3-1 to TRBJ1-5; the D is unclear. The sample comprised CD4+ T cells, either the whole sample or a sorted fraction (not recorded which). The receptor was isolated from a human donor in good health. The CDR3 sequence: CASSQEGMGRNQPQHF. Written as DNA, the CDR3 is TGTGCCAGCAGCCAAGAAGGGATGGGCCGTAATCAGCCCCAGCATTTT.